What follows are 26 T cell receptor beta chains derived from one specimen sequenced in a study of shared clonotypes between healthy human individuals. Assay: immunoSEQ multiplex PCR; the TCRdb copy retains only in-frame clones and omits some. The sample carries about 1.1 million clones, roughly 80% recorded once. Sequencing was done on a sample of memory CD4+ T cells from PBMCs. The subset denotes: CD45RA-negative fraction. The receptors originated from a man aged 18 to 30 in good health. Some clones in this sample may be carry-over from other donors' samples.

This clone occurred once. V is TRBV4-3 and J is TRBJ2-6; no firm D call. In germline, CDR1 is LGHNA, CDR2 YSLEER. Trimming left V 1 base short and J 0 bases short, with 10 bases between. This CDR3 has 17 amino acids. The CDR3, as DNA: TGCGCCAGCAGCCAAGGGGATGGTGGCTCTGGGGCCAACGTCCTGACTTTC. It codes for CASSQGDGGSGANVLTF.

J is TRBJ1-2 and V is TRBV7-2; D call uncertain. CDR1 and CDR2 (germline): SGHTA, FQGNSA. V was cut by 2 bases and J by 0 bases, with 13 bases left in between. The CDR3 totals 16 residues. CDR3: CASSLNQVRTNYGYTF. The CDR3 coding sequence is TGTGCCAGCAGCTTAAATCAAGTTCGTACTAACTATGGCTACACCTTC.

In its sample, this clone was seen many times. The rearrangement links TRBV19 to TRBJ2-1; 14 bases are shared with TRBD2. The junction had 8 bases not matched to a gene; V was cut back by 7 bases and J by 6 bases. Looked up from germline, CDR1 is LNHDA and CDR2 is SQIVND (reference sequence). The length of the CDR3 is 16 residues. The DNA for the CDR3 is TGTGCCAGTACCACGCCGGGACTAGCGGGGGCCAATGAGCAGTTCTTC. Amino acids: CASTTPGLAGANEQFF.

This chain joins TRBV7-2 and TRBJ2-3; possibly TRBD1 or TRBD2 for D (6 bases each). The CDR3 runs 16 residues. The V end lost 5 bases, the J end lost 6 bases, and 21 bases lay between the germline ends. From germline, CDR1 is SGHTA and CDR2 FQGNSA. CDR3 nucleotides: TGTGCCAGCAGCCCCGTTGGGGGGCTATTATGGGATACGCAGTATTTT. Amino acid sequence: CASSPVGGLLWDTQYF.

J is TRBJ2-2 and V is TRBV18, with 9 bases fitting TRBD2. V gave up 0 bases and J gave up 5 bases; unmatched junction bases: 7. The germline CDR1 and CDR2 sequences are KGHSH and LQKENI. This CDR3 is built from 17 residues. The CDR3 here is CASSPPGGRALTGELFF. In DNA, the CDR3 is TGTGCCAGCTCACCACCAGGCGGGAGGGCCTTGACCGGGGAGCTGTTTTTT.

The V call is TRBV7-9, the J call TRBJ2-7; 10 positions agree with TRBD2. CDR1 SEHNR and CDR2 FQNEAQ come from the germline V gene (reference sequence). V was clipped by 5 bases and J by 6 bases; unmatched bases: 7. This CDR3 region has 14 residues. CDR3 protein: CASSQGLAGAEQYF. Here the CDR3 DNA reads TGTGCCAGCAGCCAAGGGCTAGCGGGAGCCGAGCAGTACTTC.

This chain uses TRBV5-4 with TRBJ1-1; possibly TRBD1 for D (6 bases). CDR1 is SGHNT, CDR2 YYREEE, per germline (reference sequence). Trimming left V 4 bases short and J 2 bases short, with 9 bases between. The CDR3 has 13 amino acids. DNA of the CDR3: TGTGCCAGCAGCCCGGACAGTAACACTGAAGCTTTCTTT. Its protein is CASSPDSNTEAFF.

This clone was seen many times. The chain uses TRBV7-9 and TRBJ2-1; 7 nucleotides align to TRBD1. This CDR3 is 16 amino acids long. CDR1 is SEHNR and CDR2 is FQNEAQ in the germline V gene (reference sequence). Unmatched junction bases numbered 11, after V lost 7 bases and J lost 2 bases. The CDR3 DNA reads as TGTGCCAGCATCCGGGCAGGGGGTCGCCCCTACAATGAGCAGTTCTTC. Protein: CASIRAGGRPYNEQFF.

The chain uses TRBV7-9 and TRBJ1-2; no clear D gene. Germline V gene sequence: CDR1 SEHNR, CDR2 FQNEAQ (reference sequence). This CDR3 has 12 residues. V was shortened by 2 bases and J by 8 bases, with 9 bases between the two germline ends. The CDR3 DNA reads as TGTGCCAGCAGCTTAAACAGTAGAGGCTACACCTTC. As protein: CASSLNSRGYTF.

Note on this clone: This specimen includes other DNA sequences encoding the same CDR3. V usage is TRBV27 and J usage is TRBJ1-1; perhaps TRBD1 as D (6 bases). The CDR3 extends over 13 amino acids. Deletions cut 4 bases from V and 5 bases from J, with 11 bases between. Germline V gene data show CDR1 as MNHEY and CDR2 as SMNVEV (reference sequence). The CDR3 spells CASSYQGRTEAFF. CDR3 sequence (DNA): TGTGCCAGCAGTTATCAGGGGAGGACTGAAGCTTTCTTT.

The chain is built from TRBV7-8 and TRBJ2-3, with TRBD2 identical over 13 bases. Trimming at V came to 5 bases and at J to 7 bases, leaving 9 bases not matched to a gene. CDR1 is SGHVS, CDR2 FQNEAQ, per germline. The CDR3 sequence is 16 residues long. In DNA, the CDR3 is TGTGCCAGCAGCCTCCGGACTAGCGGGAGTTGGAATACGCAGTATTTT. It is translated as CASSLRTSGSWNTQYF.

In this sample, this clone turned up a few times. V is TRBV19 and J is TRBJ1-2; D is possibly TRBD1 (5 bases). V was pared by 6 bases and J by 3 bases, with 17 bases between. CDR1 is LNHDA and CDR2 is SQIVND in the germline V gene (reference sequence). The CDR3 length is 15 residues. DNA of the CDR3: TGTGCCAGTAGCATTGACCCGGGACGGCACTATGGCTACACCTTC. Translating it yields CASSIDPGRHYGYTF.

This clone was seen just once. This chain links TRBV6-1 with TRBJ2-7, with 8 bases lining up with TRBD1. V was pared by 5 bases and J by 2 bases, with 5 bases of the junction left unmatched. The V gene's germline CDR1 is MNHNS and CDR2 SASEGT. This CDR3 contains 14 residues. In DNA form, the CDR3 reads TGTGCCAGCAGTCTGGGACAGGTCGCCTACGAGCAGTACTTC. Translated, it gives CASSLGQVAYEQYF.

The rearrangement links TRBV2 to TRBJ1-5; perhaps TRBD1 as D (5 bases). Trimming pared 4 bases from V and 3 bases from J, leaving 7 bases between. Germline loops: CDR1 SNHLY, CDR2 FYNNEI. The CDR3 totals 13 residues. The CDR3 reads CASSGQHNQPQHF. CDR3 in DNA: TGTGCCAGCAGTGGACAGCACAATCAGCCCCAGCATTTT.

J is TRBJ2-7 and V is TRBV2, with TRBD2 identical over 9 bases. This CDR3 has 13 residues. Trimming took 5 bases from V and 6 from J; bases not matched to a gene: 5. The V gene's germline CDR1 is SNHLY and CDR2 FYNNEI. Here the CDR3 reads CASSRVAGAEQYF. The CDR3 DNA reads TGTGCCAGCAGTCGGGTAGCGGGAGCCGAGCAGTACTTC.

This sequence joins TRBV5-4 and TRBJ2-3, with a weak D call TRBD2 (6 bases). This CDR3 spans 18 amino acids. The V and J ends lost 4 bases and 1 base respectively, with 22 bases between them. From germline, CDR1 is SGHNT and CDR2 YYREEE (reference sequence). CDR3 nucleotide sequence: TGTGCCAGCAGCCAAGTGGGGGGAAGGCTGAGAGGCACAGATACGCAGTATTTT. Translating it yields CASSQVGGRLRGTDTQYF.

This chain joins TRBV28 and TRBJ1-4; D ambiguous. This CDR3 contains 16 residues. The germline gives CDR1 MDHEN, CDR2 SYDVKM. V lost 7 bases and J 0 bases, leaving 15 bases between the germline ends. CDR3 sequence: CASTRAPDATNEKLFF. The CDR3 DNA reads TGTGCCAGCACCCGAGCGCCCGACGCAACTAATGAAAAACTGTTTTTT.

As to this clone: Within the sample, other DNA sequences also encode this same CDR3. The rearrangement joins TRBV28 to TRBJ1-2, with 8 bases aligning to TRBD1. The CDR3 totals 13 residues. The germline CDR1 and CDR2 sequences are MDHEN and SYDVKM. Trimming removed 5 bases from V and 5 bases from J; junction bases left unmatched: 4. The CDR3 region is CASSPYRGYGYTF. In nucleotides, the CDR3 is TGTGCCAGCAGTCCGTACAGGGGGTATGGCTACACCTTC.

The table lists this clone with a count of one. Compared with germline, one end of the junction differs, possibly owing to a read error. The chain recombines TRBV5-6 with TRBJ1-2; possibly TRBD1 for D (5 bases). CDR1 is SGHDT, CDR2 YYEEEE, per germline. This CDR3 region has 18 residues. In nucleotides, the CDR3 is TGTGCCAGCAGCTCCACCATTTATCGGACAAGCTATAACGATGGCTACACCTTC. Translating it yields CASSSTIYRTSYNDGYTF.

The chain joins TRBV7-9 to TRBJ2-5; 9 nucleotides line up with TRBD1. The germline CDR1 and CDR2 sequences are SEHNR and FQNEAQ (reference sequence). The CDR3 is made up of 15 amino acids. With 5 bases clipped from V and 2 bases from J, the junction kept 6 bases outside the gene matches. The CDR3 is CASSAGTGQQETQYF. In DNA, the CDR3 is TGTGCCAGCAGCGCCGGGACAGGGCAACAAGAGACCCAGTACTTC. Full variable domain (rest looked up from reference TRBV7-9 and TRBJ2-5): DTGVSQNPRHKITKRGQNVTFRCDPISEHNRLYWYRQTLGQGPEFLTYFQNEAQLEKSRLLSDRFSAERPKGSFSTLEIQRTEQGDSAMYLCASSAGTGQQETQYFGPGTRLLVL.

The V call is TRBV5-1, the J call TRBJ2-2; tentative D call: TRBD2 (5 bases). The germline gives CDR1 SGHRS, CDR2 YFSETQ. The CDR3 is 14 residues long. V gave up 2 bases and J gave up 2 bases, with 7 bases separating them. CDR3 region: CASSFTSNTGELFF. The CDR3 DNA is TGCGCCAGCAGCTTTACTAGTAACACCGGGGAGCTGTTTTTT.

The table lists this clone with a few counts. The V call is TRBV18, the J call TRBJ2-3; 7 nucleotides line up with TRBD2. V gave up 8 bases and J gave up 6 bases; unmatched junction bases: 14. CDR3 size: 15 residues. CDR1 and CDR2 (germline): KGHSH, LQKENI. The CDR3 DNA reads TGTGCCAGCACCCCGATGAGGGGAGGGCCTGATACGCAGTATTTT. It is translated as CASTPMRGGPDTQYF.

The rearrangement links TRBV18 to TRBJ1-4; 10 bases are a match to TRBD1. CDR3 size: 14 residues. Germline assignment: CDR1 KGHSH and CDR2 LQKENI. V lost 6 bases to trimming and J lost 6 bases; unmatched junction nucleotides: 4. The CDR3 DNA follows: TGTGCCAGCTCGCTGGACAGGGGGTATGAAAAACTGTTTTTT. Protein product: CASSLDRGYEKLFF.

As for this clone: The junction and the germline gene differ at one end; a read error may be behind it. The same CDR3 is also encoded by other DNA sequences in this sample. CDR3 in DNA: TGCGCCAGCAGTGATGGACAGGGGGCTGGAAACACTATATATTTT. It codes for CASSDGQGAGNTIYF. The chain couples TRBV10-2 to TRBJ1-3; the match to TRBD1 covers 11 bases. CDR1 is WSHSY and CDR2 is SAAADI in the germline V gene. The CDR3 runs 15 residues.

Remarks on this clone: Sequence at one end of the junction differs from germline and may be a read error. The chain combines TRBV10-3 with TRBJ2-5, with 9 bases lining up with TRBD2. CDR1 is ENHRY, CDR2 SYGVKD, per germline. CDR3 size: 15 residues. CDR3 in DNA: TGTGCCACCAGTGGCGGGAGGGCGGAACAAGAGACCCAGTACTTC. It codes for CATSGGRAEQETQYF.

The chain recombines TRBV15 with TRBJ2-3; possible D gene TRBD2, 5 bases. Per the germline V gene, CDR1 is LNHNV and CDR2 is YYDKDF (reference sequence). The V end lost 1 base, the J end lost 4 bases, and 21 bases lay between the germline ends. The length of the CDR3 is 18 residues. Here the CDR3 reads CATSRAPSSSRLADTQYF. The CDR3 bases are TGTGCCACCAGCAGAGCACCCTCATCTAGCCGTCTAGCAGATACGCAGTATTTT.